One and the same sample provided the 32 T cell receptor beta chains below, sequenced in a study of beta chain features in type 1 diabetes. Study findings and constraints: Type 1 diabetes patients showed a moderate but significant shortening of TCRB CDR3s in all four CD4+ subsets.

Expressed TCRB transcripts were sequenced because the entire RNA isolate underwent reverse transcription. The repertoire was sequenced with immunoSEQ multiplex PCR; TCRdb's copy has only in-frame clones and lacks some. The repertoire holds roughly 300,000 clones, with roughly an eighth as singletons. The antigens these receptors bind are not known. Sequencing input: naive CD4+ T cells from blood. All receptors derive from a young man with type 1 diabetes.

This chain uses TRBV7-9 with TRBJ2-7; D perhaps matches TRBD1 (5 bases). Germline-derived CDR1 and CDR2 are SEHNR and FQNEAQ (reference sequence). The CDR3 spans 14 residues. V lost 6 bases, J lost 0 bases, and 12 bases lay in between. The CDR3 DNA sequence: TGTGCCAGCAGAGCAGACAGCAGCTCCTACGAGCAGTACTTC. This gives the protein CASRADSSSYEQYF.

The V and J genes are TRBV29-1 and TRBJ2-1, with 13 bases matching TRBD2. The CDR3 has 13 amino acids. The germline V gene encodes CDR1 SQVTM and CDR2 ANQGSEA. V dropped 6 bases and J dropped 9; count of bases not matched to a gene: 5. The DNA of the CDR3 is TGCAGCGTAAGGACTAGCGGGAGCGGTGAGCAGTTCTTC. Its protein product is CSVRTSGSGEQFF.

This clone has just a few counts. CDR3: CASSLEGQRVTEAFF. The CDR3 DNA follows: TGCGCCAGCAGCTTGGAGGGACAGAGGGTCACTGAAGCTTTCTTT. The V call is TRBV5-1, the J call TRBJ1-1; 7 bases line up with TRBD1. With 0 bases clipped from V and 4 bases from J, the junction kept 6 bases outside the gene matches. Germline assignment: CDR1 SGHRS and CDR2 YFSETQ. CDR3 length: 15 amino acids.

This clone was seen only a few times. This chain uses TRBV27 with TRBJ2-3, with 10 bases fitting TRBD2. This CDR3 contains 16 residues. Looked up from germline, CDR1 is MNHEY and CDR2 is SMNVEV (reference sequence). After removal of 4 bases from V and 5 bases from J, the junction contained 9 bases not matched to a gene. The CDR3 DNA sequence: TGTGCCAGCAGTTCTTACGGACTAGCGGCTGGAGATACGCAGTATTTT. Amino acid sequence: CASSSYGLAAGDTQYF.

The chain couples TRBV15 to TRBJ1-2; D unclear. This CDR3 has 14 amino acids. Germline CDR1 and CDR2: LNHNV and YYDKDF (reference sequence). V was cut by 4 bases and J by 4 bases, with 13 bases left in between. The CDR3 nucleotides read TGTGCCACCAGCAACAAAGTGGGCATCTATGGCTACACCTTC. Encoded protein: CATSNKVGIYGYTF.

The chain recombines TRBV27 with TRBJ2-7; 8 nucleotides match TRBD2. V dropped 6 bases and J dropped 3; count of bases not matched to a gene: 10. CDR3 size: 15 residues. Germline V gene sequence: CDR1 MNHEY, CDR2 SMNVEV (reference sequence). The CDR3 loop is CASSTSGGGSYEQYF. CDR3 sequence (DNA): TGTGCCAGCAGCACTAGCGGCGGAGGGAGCTACGAGCAGTACTTC.

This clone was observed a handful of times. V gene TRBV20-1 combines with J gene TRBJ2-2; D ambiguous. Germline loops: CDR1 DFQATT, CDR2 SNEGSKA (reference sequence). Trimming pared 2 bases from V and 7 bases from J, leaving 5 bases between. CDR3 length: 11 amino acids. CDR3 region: CSARRYGELFF. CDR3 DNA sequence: TGCAGTGCTAGACGGTACGGGGAGCTGTTTTTT.

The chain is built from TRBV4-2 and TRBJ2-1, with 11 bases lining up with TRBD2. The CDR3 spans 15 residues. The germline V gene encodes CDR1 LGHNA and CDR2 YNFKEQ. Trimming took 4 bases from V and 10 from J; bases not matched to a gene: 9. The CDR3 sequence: CASSLASGRPGEQFF. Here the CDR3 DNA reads TGTGCCAGCAGCCTCGCTAGCGGGAGGCCGGGGGAGCAGTTCTTC.

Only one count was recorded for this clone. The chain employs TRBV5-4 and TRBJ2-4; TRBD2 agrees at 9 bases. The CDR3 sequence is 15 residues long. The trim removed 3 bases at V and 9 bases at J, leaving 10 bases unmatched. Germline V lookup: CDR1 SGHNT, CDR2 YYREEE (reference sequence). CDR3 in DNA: TGTGCCAGCAGCTCAGGGCGGGAGGGCCAGAGCATTCAGTACTTC. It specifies CASSSGREGQSIQYF.

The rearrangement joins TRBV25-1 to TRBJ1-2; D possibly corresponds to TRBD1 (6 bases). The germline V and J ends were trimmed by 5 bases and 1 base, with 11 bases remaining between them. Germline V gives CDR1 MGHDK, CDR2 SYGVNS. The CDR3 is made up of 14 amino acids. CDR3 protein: CASSSTGINYGYTF. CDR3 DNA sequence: TGTGCCAGCAGTTCTACAGGGATTAACTATGGCTACACCTTC.

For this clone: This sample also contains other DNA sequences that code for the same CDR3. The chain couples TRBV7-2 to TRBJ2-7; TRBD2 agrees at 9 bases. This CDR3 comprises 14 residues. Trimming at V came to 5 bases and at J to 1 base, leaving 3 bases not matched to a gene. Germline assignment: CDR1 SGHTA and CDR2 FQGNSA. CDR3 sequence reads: CASSPGLASYEQYF. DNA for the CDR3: TGTGCCAGCAGCCCAGGACTAGCGTCCTACGAGCAGTACTTC. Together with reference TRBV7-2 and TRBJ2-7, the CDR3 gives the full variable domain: GAGVSQSPSNKVTEKGKDVELRCDPISGHTALYWYRQSLGQGLEFLIYFQGNSAPDKSGLPSDRFSAERTGGSVSTLTIQRTQQEDSAVYLCASSPGLASYEQYFGPGTRLTVT.

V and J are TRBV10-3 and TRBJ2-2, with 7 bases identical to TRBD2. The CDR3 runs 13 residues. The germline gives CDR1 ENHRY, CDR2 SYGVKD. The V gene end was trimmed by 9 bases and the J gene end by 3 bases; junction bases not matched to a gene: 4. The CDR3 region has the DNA TGTGCCATGTCTGGGGGGGACACCGGGGAGCTGTTTTTT. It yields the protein CAMSGGDTGELFF.

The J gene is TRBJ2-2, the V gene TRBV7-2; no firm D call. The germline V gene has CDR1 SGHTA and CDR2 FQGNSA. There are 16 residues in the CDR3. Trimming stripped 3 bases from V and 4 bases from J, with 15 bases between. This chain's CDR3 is CASSFRTGFSTGELFF. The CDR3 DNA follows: TGTGCCAGCAGCTTCCGAACCGGGTTTAGCACCGGGGAGCTGTTTTTT.

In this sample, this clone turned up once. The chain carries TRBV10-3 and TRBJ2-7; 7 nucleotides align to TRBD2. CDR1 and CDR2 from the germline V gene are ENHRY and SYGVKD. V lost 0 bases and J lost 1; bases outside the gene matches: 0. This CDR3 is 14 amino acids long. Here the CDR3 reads CAISESGGSYEQYF. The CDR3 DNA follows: TGTGCCATCAGTGAGTCCGGGGGGTCCTACGAGCAGTACTTC.

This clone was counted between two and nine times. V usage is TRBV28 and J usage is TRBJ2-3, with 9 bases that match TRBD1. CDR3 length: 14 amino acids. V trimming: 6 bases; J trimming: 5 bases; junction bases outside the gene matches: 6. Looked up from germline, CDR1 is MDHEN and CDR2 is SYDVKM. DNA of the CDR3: TGTGCCAGCAGGGGGACAGGGTGGAGAGATACGCAGTATTTT. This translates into CASRGTGWRDTQYF.

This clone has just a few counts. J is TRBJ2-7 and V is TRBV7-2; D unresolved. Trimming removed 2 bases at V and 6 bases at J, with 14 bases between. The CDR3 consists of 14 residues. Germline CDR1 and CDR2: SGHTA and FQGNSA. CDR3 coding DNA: TGTGCCAGCAGCTTAACCCCCCGTGAGGCCGAGCAGTACTTC. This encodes CASSLTPREAEQYF.

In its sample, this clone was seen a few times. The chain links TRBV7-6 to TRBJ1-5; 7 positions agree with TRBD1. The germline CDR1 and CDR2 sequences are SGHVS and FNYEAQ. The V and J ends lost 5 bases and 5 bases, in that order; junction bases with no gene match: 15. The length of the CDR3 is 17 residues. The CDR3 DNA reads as TGTGCCAGCAGCAGTGGGCTCGGGACAGACTTCTATCAGCCCCAGCATTTT. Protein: CASSSGLGTDFYQPQHF. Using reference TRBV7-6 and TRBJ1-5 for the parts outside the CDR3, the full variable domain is GAGVSQSPRYKVTKRGQDVALRCDPISGHVSLYWYRQALGQGPEFLTYFNYEAQQDKSGLPNDRFSAERPEGSISTLTIQRTEQRDSAMYRCASSSGLGTDFYQPQHFGDGTRLSIL.

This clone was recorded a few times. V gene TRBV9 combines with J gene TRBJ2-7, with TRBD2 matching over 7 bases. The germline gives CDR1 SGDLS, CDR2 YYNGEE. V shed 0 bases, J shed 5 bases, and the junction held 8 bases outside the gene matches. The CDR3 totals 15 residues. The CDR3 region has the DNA TGTGCCAGCAGCGTAGGGCCTAGCGGAAGAGACGAGCAGTACTTC. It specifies CASSVGPSGRDEQYF.

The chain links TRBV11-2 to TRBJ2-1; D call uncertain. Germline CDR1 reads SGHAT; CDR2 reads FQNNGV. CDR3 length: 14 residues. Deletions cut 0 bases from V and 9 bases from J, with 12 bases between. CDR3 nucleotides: TGTGCCAGCAGCTTAGATCATTTGCTAGGTGAGCAGTTCTTC. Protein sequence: CASSLDHLLGEQFF.

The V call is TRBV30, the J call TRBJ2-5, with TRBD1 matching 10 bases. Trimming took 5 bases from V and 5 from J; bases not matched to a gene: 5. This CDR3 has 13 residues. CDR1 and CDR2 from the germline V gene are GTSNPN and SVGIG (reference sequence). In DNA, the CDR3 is TGTGCCTGGGGACAGGGGGTCTACGAGACCCAGTACTTC. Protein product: CAWGQGVYETQYF.

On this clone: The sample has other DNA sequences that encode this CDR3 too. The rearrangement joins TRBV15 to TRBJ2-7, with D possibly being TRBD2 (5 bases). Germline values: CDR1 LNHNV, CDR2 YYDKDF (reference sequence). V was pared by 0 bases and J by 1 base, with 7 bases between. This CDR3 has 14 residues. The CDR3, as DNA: TGTGCCACCAGCAGAGATAGAGGGTCCTACGAGCAGTACTTC. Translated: CATSRDRGSYEQYF.

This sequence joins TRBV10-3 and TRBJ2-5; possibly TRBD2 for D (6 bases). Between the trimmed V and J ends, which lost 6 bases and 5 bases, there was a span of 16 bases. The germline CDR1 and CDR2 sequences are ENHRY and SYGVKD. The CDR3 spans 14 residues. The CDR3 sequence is CAIRGREEMETQYF. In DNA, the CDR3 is TGTGCCATCAGGGGTAGGGAGGAGATGGAGACCCAGTACTTC.

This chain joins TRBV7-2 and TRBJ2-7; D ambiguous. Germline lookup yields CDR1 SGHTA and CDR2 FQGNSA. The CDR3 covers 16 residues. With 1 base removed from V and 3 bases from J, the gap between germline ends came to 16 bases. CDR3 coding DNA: TGTGCCAGCAGCTTAGTTAGTACCGGAGCCAACTACGAGCAGTACTTC. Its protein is CASSLVSTGANYEQYF.

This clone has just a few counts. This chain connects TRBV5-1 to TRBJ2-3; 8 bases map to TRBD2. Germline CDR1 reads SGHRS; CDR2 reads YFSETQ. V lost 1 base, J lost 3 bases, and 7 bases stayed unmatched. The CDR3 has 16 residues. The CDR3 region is CASSLRTSRLTDTQYF. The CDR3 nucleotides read TGCGCCAGCAGCTTGCGGACTAGCCGCCTGACAGATACGCAGTATTTT.

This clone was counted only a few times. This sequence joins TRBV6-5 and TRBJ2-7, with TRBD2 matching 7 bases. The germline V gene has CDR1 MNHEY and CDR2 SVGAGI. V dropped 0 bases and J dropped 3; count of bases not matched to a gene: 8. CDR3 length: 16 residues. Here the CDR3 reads CASSYSAAGDLYEQYF. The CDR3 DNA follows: TGTGCCAGCAGTTACTCGGCGGCGGGAGACCTCTACGAGCAGTACTTC.

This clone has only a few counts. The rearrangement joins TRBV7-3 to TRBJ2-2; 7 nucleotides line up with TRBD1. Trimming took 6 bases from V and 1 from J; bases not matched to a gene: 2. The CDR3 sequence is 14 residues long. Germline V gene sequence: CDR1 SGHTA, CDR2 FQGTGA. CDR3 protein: CASRPGGNTGELFF. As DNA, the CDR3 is TGTGCCAGCAGACCAGGGGGGAACACCGGGGAGCTGTTTTTT.

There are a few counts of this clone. The DNA for the CDR3 is TGTGCCAGCTCACCAAAAAGCGGTGCCTCCTACAATGAGCAGTTCTTC. Translated: CASSPKSGASYNEQFF. The V gene is TRBV18, the J gene TRBJ2-1, with D possibly matching TRBD2 (5 bases). The length of the CDR3 is 16 residues. Trimming pared 2 bases from V and 0 bases from J, leaving 11 bases between. Germline V gene sequence: CDR1 KGHSH, CDR2 LQKENI. Combining the CDR3 with reference TRBV18 and TRBJ2-1 gives the whole variable domain NAGVMQNPRHLVRRRGQEARLRCSPMKGHSHVYWYRQLPEEGLKFMVYLQKENIIDESGMPKERFSAEFPKEGPSILRIQQVVRGDSAAYFCASSPKSGASYNEQFFGPGTRLTVL.

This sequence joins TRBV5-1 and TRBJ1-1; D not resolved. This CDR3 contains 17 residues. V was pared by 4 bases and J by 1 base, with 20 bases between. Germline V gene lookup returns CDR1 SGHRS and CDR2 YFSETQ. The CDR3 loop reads CASSPRSFETPNTEAFF. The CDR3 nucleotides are TGCGCCAGCAGCCCCAGGTCGTTTGAGACACCGAACACTGAAGCTTTCTTT.

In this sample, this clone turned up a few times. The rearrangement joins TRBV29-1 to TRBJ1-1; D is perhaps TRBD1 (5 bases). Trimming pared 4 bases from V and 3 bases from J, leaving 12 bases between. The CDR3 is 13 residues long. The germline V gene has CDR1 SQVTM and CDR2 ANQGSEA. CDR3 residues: CSVAYRLDTEAFF. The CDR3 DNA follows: TGCAGCGTTGCGTACAGGCTAGACACTGAAGCTTTCTTT.

CDR3 coding DNA: TGTGCCAGCAGCCAGAGACAGGGTTATAACATTCAGTACTTC. Its translation is CASSQRQGYNIQYF. This chain joins TRBV27 and TRBJ2-4; 7 nucleotides line up with TRBD1. In germline, CDR1 is MNHEY, CDR2 SMNVEV (reference sequence). The CDR3 loop spans 14 amino acids. V gave up 6 bases and J gave up 7 bases; unmatched junction bases: 9.

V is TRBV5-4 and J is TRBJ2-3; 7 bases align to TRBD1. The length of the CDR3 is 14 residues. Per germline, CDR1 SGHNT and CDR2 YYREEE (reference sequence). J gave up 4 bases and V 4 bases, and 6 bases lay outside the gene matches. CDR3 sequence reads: CASSDQGVADTQYF. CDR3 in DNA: TGTGCCAGCAGCGACCAGGGGGTCGCAGATACGCAGTATTTT.

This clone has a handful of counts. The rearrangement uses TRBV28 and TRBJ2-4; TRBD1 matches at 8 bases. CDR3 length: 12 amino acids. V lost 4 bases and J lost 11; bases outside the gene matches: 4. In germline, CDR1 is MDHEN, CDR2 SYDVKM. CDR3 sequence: CASSSTGGVQYF. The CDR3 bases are TGTGCCAGCAGTTCCACAGGGGGAGTTCAGTACTTC.